This entry lists 20 T cell receptor beta chains sequenced from one sample in a study of monozygotic twins with inflammatory bowel disease. With the 5' RACE reads reprocessed, TCRdb shows one record per CDR3 protein and no DNA. The specimen's table records some 190,000 distinct CDR3 sequences. The sample comprised blood. All receptors derive from a human donor with ulcerative colitis or Crohn's disease, or a healthy co-twin of an affected twin (not recorded which).

The chain recombines TRBV5-1 with TRBJ2-5; TCRdb indicates TRBD1, and absent DNA this call remains unverified. Germline CDR1 reads SGHRS; CDR2 reads YFSETQ. CDR3 length: 14 residues. CDR3 protein: CASSFKGAGETQYF.

The genes are TRBV5-5 and TRBJ2-3; TCRdb selects TRBD1, and the lack of DNA leaves this call unchecked. CDR3 length: 14 amino acids. Germline V gene lookup returns CDR1 SGHKS and CDR2 YYEKEE (reference sequence). CDR3 region: CASSLRQGGDTQYF. The full variable domain, rest sourced from reference TRBV5-5 and TRBJ2-3, is DAGVTQSPTHLIKTRGQQVTLRCSPISGHKSVSWYQQVLGQGPQFIFQYYEKEERGRGNFPDRFSARQFPNYSSELNVNALLLGDSALYLCASSLRQGGDTQYFGPGTRLTVL.

The chain carries TRBV12-3 or TRBV12-4 and TRBJ1-1; TCRdb's assignment of TRBD1 cannot be checked, as there is no DNA. The length of the CDR3 is 14 residues. CDR3 in amino acids: CASSLVRVGTEAFF.

The genes are TRBV6-2 or TRBV6-3 and TRBJ2-3; the TCRdb call, TRBD2, lacks DNA for checking. The germline V gene has CDR1 MNHEY and CDR2 SVGEGT. This CDR3 contains 17 residues. This CDR3 is CASSSLRTSGRRGSQYF.

The V and J genes are TRBV5-1 and TRBJ2-1; the TRBD1 assignment by TCRdb is unverifiable without DNA. Germline V gene data show CDR1 as SGHRS and CDR2 as YFSETQ. The CDR3 length is 14 residues. The CDR3 spells CASSPRAASDEQFF. The full variable domain, with the rest looked up from reference TRBV5-1 and TRBJ2-1, is KAGVTQTPRYLIKTRGQQVTLSCSPISGHRSVSWYQQTPGQGLQFLFEYFSETQRNKGNFPGRFSGRQFSNSRSEMNVSTLELGDSALYLCASSPRAASDEQFFGPGTRLTVL.

The CDR3 loop is CASSVDAGELFF. V and J are TRBV5-1 and TRBJ2-2. CDR1 is SGHRS and CDR2 is YFSETQ in the germline V gene. CDR3 length: 12 residues. The full variable domain, its missing parts supplied by reference TRBV5-1 and TRBJ2-2, is KAGVTQTPRYLIKTRGQQVTLSCSPISGHRSVSWYQQTPGQGLQFLFEYFSETQRNKGNFPGRFSGRQFSNSRSEMNVSTLELGDSALYLCASSVDAGELFFGEGSRLTVL.

The CDR3 sequence: CASTIGTGDEKLFF. The rearrangement joins TRBV12-3 or TRBV12-4 to TRBJ1-4; the TCRdb call, TRBD1, lacks DNA for checking. The CDR3 extends over 14 amino acids.

The chain recombines TRBV5-1 with TRBJ2-2; TCRdb indicates TRBD1, and absent DNA this call remains unverified. The germline gives CDR1 SGHRS, CDR2 YFSETQ. CDR3 length equals 16 residues. The CDR3 sequence: CASSTKSNRVTGELFF.

V and J are TRBV12-3 or TRBV12-4 and TRBJ1-1; TCRdb gives TRBD1 as the D gene, but with no DNA this cannot be confirmed. The CDR3 contains 14 residues. CDR3 sequence: CASKDRDGSTEAFF.

The chain carries TRBV7-2 and TRBJ2-5; the TCRdb call, TRBD1, lacks DNA for checking. Germline assignment: CDR1 SGHTA and CDR2 FQGNSA. The CDR3 runs to 15 residues. CDR3 amino acids: CASSLALGDQETQYF.

The genes are TRBV3-1 and TRBJ2-7; TCRdb proposes TRBD1, but this gene call is untestable without DNA. This CDR3 is built from 14 residues. The germline V gene encodes CDR1 LGHDT and CDR2 YNNKEL (reference sequence). CDR3: CASSQGASSYEQYF.

The rearrangement uses TRBV5-4 and TRBJ1-2; as DNA is missing, the TRBD1 call by TCRdb cannot be tested. CDR1 and CDR2 (germline): SGHNT, YYREEE (reference sequence). The CDR3 has 18 residues. The CDR3 sequence is CASSLGPAGTGGRYGYTF. The variable domain in full, completed from reference TRBV5-4 and TRBJ1-2, reads ETGVTQSPTHLIKTRGQQVTLRCSSQSGHNTVSWYQQALGQGPQFIFQYYREEENGRGNFPPRFSGLQFPNYSSELNVNALELDDSALYLCASSLGPAGTGGRYGYTFGSGTRLTVV.

The chain is built from TRBV28 and TRBJ2-7; without DNA, the TCRdb call of TRBD2 cannot be checked. CDR1 is MDHEN and CDR2 is SYDVKM in the germline V gene. The CDR3 loop spans 16 amino acids. CDR3 in amino acids: CASSLPERDLSYEQYF.

The genes are TRBV3-1 and TRBJ1-5; TCRdb returns TRBD1, unconfirmable since there is no DNA. The CDR3 sequence is 14 residues long. Per the germline V gene, CDR1 is LGHDT and CDR2 is YNNKEL (reference sequence). This chain's CDR3 is CASSSGGLTQPQHF.

This chain uses TRBV27 with TRBJ1-5; there is no DNA to check the TCRdb D call of TRBD1. CDR1 MNHEY and CDR2 SMNVEV come from the germline V gene (reference sequence). The length of the CDR3 is 15 residues. The chain's CDR3 is CASSLSGHQNQPQHF.

This CDR3 reads CASSWGTSGVPYNEQFF. The chain recombines TRBV5-1 with TRBJ2-1; lacking DNA, the TRBD2 call made by TCRdb goes unchecked. Germline V gene sequence: CDR1 SGHRS, CDR2 YFSETQ. This CDR3 spans 17 amino acids.

The chain couples TRBV5-6 to TRBJ2-1; TCRdb returns TRBD1, unconfirmable since there is no DNA. Looked up from germline, CDR1 is SGHDT and CDR2 is YYEEEE. The CDR3 length is 15 residues. CDR3 protein: CASSLTTGSYNEQFF.

The gene calls are TRBV6-1 and TRBJ2-1; TCRdb gives TRBD2 as the D gene, but with no DNA this cannot be confirmed. Germline CDR1 MNHNS, CDR2 SASEGT. This CDR3 contains 15 residues. The chain's CDR3 is CASSSGFSSYNEQFF.

This sequence joins TRBV5-1 and TRBJ2-4; TCRdb's assignment of TRBD1 cannot be checked, as there is no DNA. CDR1 is SGHRS and CDR2 is YFSETQ in the germline V gene. This CDR3 spans 16 amino acids. CDR3 residues: CASSLGTQLAKNIQYF. The full variable domain, completed using reference TRBV5-1 and TRBJ2-4, is KAGVTQTPRYLIKTRGQQVTLSCSPISGHRSVSWYQQTPGQGLQFLFEYFSETQRNKGNFPGRFSGRQFSNSRSEMNVSTLELGDSALYLCASSLGTQLAKNIQYFGAGTRLSVL.

The chain links TRBV4-1 to TRBJ2-5; absent DNA, TCRdb's TRBD2 call cannot be checked. The CDR3 loop spans 14 amino acids. Germline V gene lookup returns CDR1 MGHRA and CDR2 YSYEKL. This CDR3 is CASSQDGGEETQYF.